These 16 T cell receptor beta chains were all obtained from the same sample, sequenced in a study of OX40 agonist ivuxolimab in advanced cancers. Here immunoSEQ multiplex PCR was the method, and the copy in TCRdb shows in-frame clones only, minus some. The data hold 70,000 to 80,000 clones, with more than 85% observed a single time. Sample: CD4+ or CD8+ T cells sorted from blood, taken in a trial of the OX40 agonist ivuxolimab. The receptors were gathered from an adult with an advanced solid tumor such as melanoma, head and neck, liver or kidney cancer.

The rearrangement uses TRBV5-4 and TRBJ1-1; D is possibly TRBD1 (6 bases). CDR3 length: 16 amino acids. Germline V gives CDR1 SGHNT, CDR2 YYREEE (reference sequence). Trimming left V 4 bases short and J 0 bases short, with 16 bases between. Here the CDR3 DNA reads TGTGCCAGCAGCCCCCTAGGACAGATTTTGAACACTGAAGCTTTCTTT. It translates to CASSPLGQILNTEAFF.

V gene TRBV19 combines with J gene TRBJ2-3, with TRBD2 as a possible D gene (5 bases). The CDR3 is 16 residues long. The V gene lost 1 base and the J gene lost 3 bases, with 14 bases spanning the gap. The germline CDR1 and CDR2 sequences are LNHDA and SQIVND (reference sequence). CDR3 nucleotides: TGTGCCAGTAGTATAGGTCGGGGAGTGGGGACAGATACGCAGTATTTT. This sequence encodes CASSIGRGVGTDTQYF.

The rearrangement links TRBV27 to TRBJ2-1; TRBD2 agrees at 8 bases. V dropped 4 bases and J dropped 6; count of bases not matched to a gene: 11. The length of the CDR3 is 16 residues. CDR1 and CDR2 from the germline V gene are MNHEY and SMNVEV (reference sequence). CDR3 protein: CASSYSLAAQGNEQFF. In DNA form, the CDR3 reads TGTGCCAGCAGTTATTCACTAGCGGCACAGGGCAATGAGCAGTTCTTC.

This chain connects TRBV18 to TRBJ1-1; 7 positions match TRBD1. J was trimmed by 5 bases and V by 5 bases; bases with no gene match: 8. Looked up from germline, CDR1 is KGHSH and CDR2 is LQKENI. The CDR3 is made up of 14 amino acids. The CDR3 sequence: CASSARQGGTEAFF. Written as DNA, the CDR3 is TGTGCCAGCTCAGCGAGACAGGGAGGAACTGAAGCTTTCTTT.

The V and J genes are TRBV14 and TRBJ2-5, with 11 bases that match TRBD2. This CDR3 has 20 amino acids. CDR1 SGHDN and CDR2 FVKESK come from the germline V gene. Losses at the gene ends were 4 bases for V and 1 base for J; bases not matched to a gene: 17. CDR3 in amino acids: CASSRPTGTSGASPQETQYF. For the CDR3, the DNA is TGTGCCAGCAGCCGCCCGACCGGGACTAGCGGAGCTTCGCCCCAAGAGACCCAGTACTTC. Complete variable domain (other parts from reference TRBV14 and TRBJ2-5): EAGVTQFPSHSVIEKGQTVTLRCDPISGHDNLYWYRRVMGKEIKFLLHFVKESKQDESGMPNNRFLAERTGGTYSTLKVQPAELEDSGVYFCASSRPTGTSGASPQETQYFGPGTRLLVL.

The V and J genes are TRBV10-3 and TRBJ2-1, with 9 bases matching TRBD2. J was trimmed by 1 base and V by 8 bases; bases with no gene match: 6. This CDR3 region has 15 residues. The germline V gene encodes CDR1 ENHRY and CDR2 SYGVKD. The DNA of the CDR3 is TGTGCCATCGGGGCGGGAGGGGAGTCCTACAATGAGCAGTTCTTC. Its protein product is CAIGAGGESYNEQFF.

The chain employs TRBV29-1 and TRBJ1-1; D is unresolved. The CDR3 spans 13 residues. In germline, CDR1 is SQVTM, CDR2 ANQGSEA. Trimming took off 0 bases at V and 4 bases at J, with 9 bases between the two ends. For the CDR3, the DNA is TGCAGCGTTGAAGATGTGGAGGTCACTGAAGCTTTCTTT. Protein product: CSVEDVEVTEAFF.

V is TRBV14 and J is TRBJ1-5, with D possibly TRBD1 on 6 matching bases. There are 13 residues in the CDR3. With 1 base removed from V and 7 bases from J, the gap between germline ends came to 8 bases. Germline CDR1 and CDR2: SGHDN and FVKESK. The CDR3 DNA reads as TGTGCCAGCAGCCAAGCACAGGGCCAGCCCCAGCATTTT. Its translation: CASSQAQGQPQHF.

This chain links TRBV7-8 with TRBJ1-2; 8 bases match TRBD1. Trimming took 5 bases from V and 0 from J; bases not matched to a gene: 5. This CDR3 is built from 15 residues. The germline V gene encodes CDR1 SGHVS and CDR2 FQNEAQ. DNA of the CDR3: TGTGCCAGCAGCCAACGGGACAGGCCTAACTATGGCTACACCTTC. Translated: CASSQRDRPNYGYTF.

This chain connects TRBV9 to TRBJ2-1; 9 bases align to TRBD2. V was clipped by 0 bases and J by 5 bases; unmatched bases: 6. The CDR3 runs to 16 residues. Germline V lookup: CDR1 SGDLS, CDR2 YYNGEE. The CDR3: CASSVESLAGNNEQFF. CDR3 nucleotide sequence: TGTGCCAGCAGCGTAGAATCCCTAGCGGGAAACAATGAGCAGTTCTTC.

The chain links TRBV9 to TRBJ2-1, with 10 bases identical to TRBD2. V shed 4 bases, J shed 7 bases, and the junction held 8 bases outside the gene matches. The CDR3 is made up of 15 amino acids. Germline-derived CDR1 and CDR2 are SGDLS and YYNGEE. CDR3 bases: TGTGCCAGCAGCCGGTCTAGCGGGAGTAGGAATGAGCAGTTCTTC. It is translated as CASSRSSGSRNEQFF.

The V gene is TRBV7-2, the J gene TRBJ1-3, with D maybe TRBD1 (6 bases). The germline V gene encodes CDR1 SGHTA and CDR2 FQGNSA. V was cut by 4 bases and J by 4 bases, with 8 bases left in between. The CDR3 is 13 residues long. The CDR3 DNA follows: TGTGCCAGCAGCTCACAGGGAGGAAACACCATATATTTT. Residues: CASSSQGGNTIYF.

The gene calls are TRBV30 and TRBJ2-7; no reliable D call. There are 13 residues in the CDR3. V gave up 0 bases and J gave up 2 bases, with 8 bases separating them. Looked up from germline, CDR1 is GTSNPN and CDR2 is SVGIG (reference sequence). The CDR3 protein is CAWSVLDTYEQYF. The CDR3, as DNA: TGTGCCTGGAGTGTACTTGACACCTACGAGCAGTACTTC.

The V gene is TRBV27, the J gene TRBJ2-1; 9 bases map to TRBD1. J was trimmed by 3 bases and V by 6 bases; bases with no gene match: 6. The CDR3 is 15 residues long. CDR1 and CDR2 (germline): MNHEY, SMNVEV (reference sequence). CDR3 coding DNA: TGTGCCAGCAGAACGGGACAGGGTAACTACAATGAGCAGTTCTTC. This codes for CASRTGQGNYNEQFF.

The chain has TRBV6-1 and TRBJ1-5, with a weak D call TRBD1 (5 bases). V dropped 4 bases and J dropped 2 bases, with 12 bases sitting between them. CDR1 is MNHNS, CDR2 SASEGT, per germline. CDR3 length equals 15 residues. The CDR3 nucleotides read TGTGCCAGCAGTGTCTTATCGACAGGCAATCAGCCCCAGCATTTT. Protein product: CASSVLSTGNQPQHF.

This CDR3 is CASSSLGQGATDTQYF. CDR3 DNA sequence: TGTGCCAGCAGTTCATTAGGACAGGGGGCGACAGATACGCAGTATTTT. This chain uses TRBV6-5 with TRBJ2-3, with 11 bases fitting TRBD1. CDR1 is MNHEY, CDR2 SVGAGI, per germline. The CDR3 loop spans 16 amino acids. V lost 4 bases to trimming and J lost 3 bases; unmatched junction nucleotides: 6.